This T cell receptor (beta chain) was found in a study of post-analysis software for immune sequencing data. Unique molecular identifiers tagged the TCR beta cDNA libraries. TCRdb reprocessed the PCR reads via MiXCR and lists one record per CDR3 protein. The data contain roughly 540,000 distinct CDR3 sequences, approximately 34% of them seen just once; the ten biggest clones take up around 5.9%. General observations from the study: Elevated frequency relative to controls characterized roughly 5 TRBV segments in patients, TRBV5-6, TRBV5-1 and TRBV20-1 among them.

Concerning this clonotype: Antigen unknown.

Germline-derived CDR1 and CDR2 are SEHNR and FQNEAQ (reference sequence). The V end lost 0 bases, the J end lost 0 bases, and 9 bases lay between the germline ends. The CDR3 is 16 amino acids. The chain employs TRBV7-9 and TRBJ1-5; D unresolved. This clonotype originated in a girl aged 2-17 years with multiple sclerosis. Specimen: blood. The CDR3 protein is CASSLASGDSNQPQHF. The DNA for the CDR3 is TGTGCCAGCAGCTTAGCATCCGGGGATAGCAATCAGCCCCAGCATTTT.